One and the same sample provided the 22 T cell receptor beta chains below, sequenced in a study of blood T cell repertoires in COVID-19. Sequenced by immunoSEQ multiplex PCR; TCRdb stores in-frame clones only, minus some. The data hold some 390,000 clones, with about 89% observed a single time. Sequenced: peripheral blood. The receptors come from a woman between 35 and 50 years old with COVID-19, enrolled during active disease.

This chain uses TRBV5-1 with TRBJ2-5; 7 nucleotides match TRBD1. V lost 3 bases to trimming and J lost 1 base; unmatched junction nucleotides: 3. Germline V CDR1 and CDR2: SGHRS, YFSETQ. The CDR3 spans 14 residues. In nucleotides, the CDR3 is TGCGCCAGCAGCTGGGGGACAGCCCAAGAGACCCAGTACTTC. It is translated as CASSWGTAQETQYF.

This clone was found a few times. The genes are TRBV13 and TRBJ2-2; TRBD1 might be the D (6 bases). Germline values: CDR1 PRHDT, CDR2 FYEKMQ (reference sequence). The CDR3 length is 16 residues. Trimming took 1 base from V and 1 from J, leaving 10 bases between them. The CDR3 sequence: CASSLVEGQNTGELFF. The CDR3 DNA follows: TGTGCCAGCAGCTTAGTAGAGGGACAGAACACCGGGGAGCTGTTTTTT. The full variable domain, with the rest looked up from reference TRBV13 and TRBJ2-2, is AAGVIQSPRHLIKEKRETATLKCYPIPRHDTVYWYQQGPGQDPQFLISFYEKMQSDKGSIPDRFSAQQFSDYHSELNMSSLELGDSALYFCASSLVEGQNTGELFFGEGSRLTVL.

This clone was seen just once. As DNA, the CDR3 is TGTGCCAGCGGCGCGACAGGGGGCTTGCAAGATACGCAGTATTTT. It codes for CASGATGGLQDTQYF. V is TRBV6-5 and J is TRBJ2-3; TRBD1 matches 10 bases. V lost 8 bases and J lost 5; bases outside the gene matches: 10. In germline, CDR1 is MNHEY, CDR2 SVGAGI. CDR3 length: 15 residues.

In this sample, this clone turned up once. The rearrangement joins TRBV5-6 to TRBJ1-3; no definite D call. Deletions cut 0 bases from V and 0 bases from J, with 10 bases between. Germline CDR1 SGHDT, CDR2 YYEEEE. The CDR3 is 16 amino acids. CDR3 sequence: CASSLVEWASGNTIYF. Here the CDR3 DNA reads TGTGCCAGCAGCTTGGTCGAGTGGGCCTCTGGAAACACCATATATTTT.

The chain links TRBV28 to TRBJ2-7; 11 bases are a match to TRBD2. This CDR3 is built from 17 residues. Germline CDR1 and CDR2: MDHEN and SYDVKM. The ends lost 4 bases at V and 4 bases at J; junction bases unmatched: 12. CDR3 sequence: CASSSASGRPGSYEQYF. CDR3 DNA sequence: TGTGCCAGCAGTTCTGCTAGCGGGAGGCCGGGTTCTTACGAGCAGTACTTC.

The V gene is TRBV7-6, the J gene TRBJ2-3; perhaps TRBD1 as D (6 bases). The CDR3 sequence is 15 residues long. Germline assignment: CDR1 SGHVS and CDR2 FNYEAQ. Trimming removed 0 bases from V and 2 bases from J, with 9 bases in between. The CDR3 region is CASSLATGSTDTQYF. The CDR3 nucleotides are TGTGCCAGCAGCTTAGCGACAGGTTCCACAGATACGCAGTATTTT.

J is TRBJ2-5 and V is TRBV5-4; TRBD1 matches at 7 bases. J lost 3 bases, V lost 4 bases, and 6 bases had no gene match. The CDR3 loop spans 14 amino acids. From germline, CDR1 is SGHNT and CDR2 YYREEE (reference sequence). The CDR3 loop reads CASSQGQTKETQYF. The CDR3 DNA is TGTGCCAGCAGCCAGGGACAGACCAAAGAGACCCAGTACTTC. Full variable domain (rest looked up from reference TRBV5-4 and TRBJ2-5): ETGVTQSPTHLIKTRGQQVTLRCSSQSGHNTVSWYQQALGQGPQFIFQYYREEENGRGNFPPRFSGLQFPNYSSELNVNALELDDSALYLCASSQGQTKETQYFGPGTRLLVL.

This chain joins TRBV28 and TRBJ2-7; weak D call: TRBD1 (5 bases). Trimming took 1 base from V and 6 from J, leaving 7 bases between them. The germline gives CDR1 MDHEN, CDR2 SYDVKM. This CDR3 contains 12 residues. CDR3 sequence (DNA): TGTGCCAGCAGTTTATCAGGGTTCGAGCAGTACTTC. Its protein is CASSLSGFEQYF.

The V and J genes are TRBV7-2 and TRBJ1-6, with 9 bases matching TRBD1. CDR3 length equals 16 residues. V dropped 2 bases and J dropped 10; count of bases not matched to a gene: 9. Per the germline V gene, CDR1 is SGHTA and CDR2 is FQGNSA. Written as DNA, the CDR3 is TGTGCCAGCAGCTTATTAGGACAGGGGACTGGGTCACCCCTCCACTTT. This translates into CASSLLGQGTGSPLHF.

Turning to this clone: The same CDR3 arises from other DNA sequences in this sample as well. The chain links TRBV20-1 to TRBJ1-6; weak D call: TRBD1 (6 bases). Germline assignment: CDR1 DFQATT and CDR2 SNEGSKA (reference sequence). V lost 6 bases, J lost 10 bases, and 10 bases lay in between. This CDR3 has 11 amino acids. CDR3 in DNA: TGCAGTGCGCACAGGGACTCACCCCTCCACTTT. It translates to CSAHRDSPLHF.

The chain is built from TRBV5-1 and TRBJ2-3; 8 nucleotides line up with TRBD2. CDR3 length: 14 residues. Germline V lookup: CDR1 SGHRS, CDR2 YFSETQ. With 2 bases clipped from V and 6 bases from J, the junction kept 5 bases outside the gene matches. This chain's CDR3 is CASSLAGVSDTQYF. The CDR3, as DNA: TGCGCCAGCAGCTTAGCGGGAGTGTCTGATACGCAGTATTTT.

V usage is TRBV5-1 and J usage is TRBJ2-1; no clear D. Germline CDR1 SGHRS, CDR2 YFSETQ. With 8 bases removed from V and 7 bases from J, the gap between germline ends came to 16 bases. CDR3 length: 13 residues. The CDR3 protein is CASAAEANNEQFF. For the CDR3, the DNA is TGCGCCAGTGCAGCCGAGGCGAATAATGAGCAGTTCTTC.

This CDR3 reads CASSPTDRAGGYTF. CDR3 coding DNA: TGCGCCAGCAGCCCGACGGACAGGGCAGGTGGCTACACCTTC. The chain carries TRBV5-1 and TRBJ1-2; 8 positions agree with TRBD1. The CDR3 extends over 14 amino acids. With 4 bases clipped from V and 7 bases from J, the junction kept 9 bases outside the gene matches. CDR1 and CDR2 from the germline V gene are SGHRS and YFSETQ.

The V call is TRBV5-1, the J call TRBJ2-3; 8 bases line up with TRBD1. This CDR3 is built from 14 residues. Germline CDR1 and CDR2: SGHRS and YFSETQ. V gave up 1 base and J gave up 5 bases; unmatched junction bases: 3. CDR3 in DNA: TGCGCCAGCAGCTTGAGCACAGGGGGAGATACGCAGTATTTT. Its translation is CASSLSTGGDTQYF.

This chain connects TRBV6-1 to TRBJ2-7; TRBD1 agrees at 8 bases. V lost 2 bases to trimming and J lost 3 bases; unmatched junction nucleotides: 3. The CDR3 spans 14 residues. Germline V gene sequence: CDR1 MNHNS, CDR2 SASEGT. The CDR3 here is CASSEYGQGYEQYF. Here the CDR3 DNA reads TGTGCCAGCAGTGAATACGGACAGGGCTACGAGCAGTACTTC.

CDR3 region: CASSIGWGANTGELFF. The CDR3 region has the DNA TGTGCCAGTAGTATTGGGTGGGGGGCGAACACCGGGGAGCTGTTTTTT. The rearrangement links TRBV19 to TRBJ2-2, with D possibly being TRBD2 (6 bases). Trimming took off 3 bases at V and 0 bases at J, with 11 bases between the two ends. Germline CDR1 LNHDA, CDR2 SQIVND (reference sequence). There are 16 residues in the CDR3.

The genes are TRBV27 and TRBJ2-1, with 7 bases lining up with TRBD1. CDR1 is MNHEY, CDR2 SMNVEV, per germline (reference sequence). Trimming cost V 5 bases and J 6 bases; bases outside gene matches: 16. The CDR3 has 17 amino acids. The CDR3 protein is CASSTTDLRGLVNEQFF. In DNA form, the CDR3 reads TGTGCCAGCAGTACTACCGATCTGAGGGGGCTGGTCAATGAGCAGTTCTTC.

This chain connects TRBV28 to TRBJ1-3, with D unresolved. Germline V gene lookup returns CDR1 MDHEN and CDR2 SYDVKM. The CDR3 loop spans 10 amino acids. The CDR3, as DNA: TGTGCGAGCTCTGGAAACACCATATATTTT. It is translated as CASSGNTIYF.

The gene calls are TRBV6-2 or TRBV6-3 and TRBJ2-1, with D tentatively TRBD1 (6 bases). Germline V gene lookup returns CDR1 MNHEY and CDR2 SVGEGT. This CDR3 comprises 15 residues. Between the trimmed V and J ends, which lost 3 bases and 4 bases, there was a span of 13 bases. CDR3 sequence (DNA): TGTGCCAGCAGTTATCATCAGGGGAATTACAATGAGCAGTTCTTC. This translates into CASSYHQGNYNEQFF.

This chain joins TRBV5-1 and TRBJ2-1; TRBD2 might be the D (5 bases). V lost 0 bases and J lost 1, with 11 bases in between. This CDR3 has 16 amino acids. Per the germline V gene, CDR1 is SGHRS and CDR2 is YFSETQ. CDR3 in amino acids: CASSLGDGGSYNEQFF. In nucleotides, the CDR3 is TGCGCCAGCAGCTTGGGTGATGGCGGGTCCTACAATGAGCAGTTCTTC.

The rearrangement links TRBV12-1 to TRBJ1-1; TRBD1 is the table's D call, not checked against the DNA. TRBV12-1 is an annotated pseudogene. The CDR3 has 15 amino acids. The CDR3 loop reads CASSSETVSYTEAFF. In DNA, the CDR3 is TGTGCCAGCAGCTCCGAGACAGTATCTTACACTGAAGCTTTCTTT.

CDR3 region: CASSTPRGPWLEQYF. The CDR3 nucleotides read TGTGCCAGCAGTACCCCCCGGGGTCCGTGGTTAGAGCAGTACTTC. The chain recombines TRBV6-2 or TRBV6-3 with TRBJ2-7, with D possibly TRBD2 on 5 matching bases. Trimming left V 5 bases short and J 7 bases short, with 21 bases between. This CDR3 has 15 amino acids. The germline gives CDR1 MNHEY, CDR2 SVGEGT.